This is a list of T cell receptor beta chains from one sample in a study of blood T cell repertoires in COVID-19. Some clones are missing from TCRdb's copy, which holds only in-frame ones; the method was immunoSEQ multiplex PCR. The sample carries 55,000 to 75,000 clones, about 81% recorded once. Sequenced: peripheral blood. The receptor set was obtained from an elderly man with acute or convalescent COVID-19. The CDR3 runs from the conserved cysteine through the conserved F or W. D genes are given only for firm matches. Only some rows state a clone size, as once, few, many or a class for expanded clones.

v_gene	j_gene	d_gene	abundance	CDR3aa	CDR3nt
TRBV5-1	TRBJ1-1	-	-	CASANGGEMNTEAFF	TGCGCCAGCGCCAACGGGGGGGAAATGAACACTGAAGCTTTCTTT
TRBV4-1	TRBJ2-1	-	-	CASSQGGIMGAGNEQFF	TGCGCCAGCAGCCAAGGTGGAATCATGGGGGCAGGCAATGAGCAGTTCTTC
TRBV5-1	TRBJ1-2	-	-	CASSVNRLAGYTF	TGCGCCAGCAGCGTGAACAGGTTGGCGGGCTACACCTTC
TRBV3-1/TRBV3-2	TRBJ2-3	-	-	CASSQGTPAHTQYF	TGTGCCAGCAGCCAAGGGACTCCCGCGCATACGCAGTATTTT
TRBV10-3	TRBJ2-7	-	few	CAIGTLSSYEQYF	TGTGCCATAGGGACACTGAGCTCCTACGAGCAGTACTTC
TRBV4-3	TRBJ2-2	TRBD1	-	CASSQGTGRTNTGELFF	TGCGCCAGCAGCCAAGGGACAGGGAGGACGAACACCGGGGAGCTGTTTTTT
TRBV9	TRBJ2-4	TRBD2	once	CASSPRLAGGVAKNIQYF	TGTGCCAGCAGCCCCCGACTAGCGGGAGGGGTAGCCAAAAACATTCAGTACTTC
TRBV2	TRBJ2-3	TRBD2	-	CASGLAGGTDTQYF	TGTGCCAGCGGACTAGCGGGAGGGACAGATACGCAGTATTTT
TRBV18	TRBJ2-5	-	once	CASSPPDSGQETQYF	TGTGCCAGCTCACCACCGGACTCCGGGCAAGAGACCCAGTACTTC
TRBV3-1/TRBV3-2	TRBJ2-7	-	-	CASSSGTLHYEQYF	TGTGCCAGCAGCTCCGGGACATTACACTACGAGCAGTACTTC
TRBV5-1	TRBJ1-1	-	-	CASSLVLRAEAFF	TGCGCCAGCAGCTTGGTGTTAAGAGCTGAAGCTTTCTTT
TRBV5-1	TRBJ1-4	TRBD1	once	CASKTETGDEKLFF	TGCGCCAGCAAGACCGAGACAGGGGACGAAAAACTGTTTTTT
TRBV7-8	TRBJ2-3	TRBD2	-	CASSFRLSGTDTQYF	TGTGCCAGCAGCTTTCGACTTAGCGGGACAGATACGCAGTATTTT
TRBV24-1	TRBJ2-1	-	-	CATTDSSYNEQFF	TGTGCCACCACGGACAGCTCCTACAATGAGCAGTTCTTC
TRBV7-2	TRBJ2-3	-	-	CASSFSGNTQYF	TGTGCCAGCAGCTTCTCAGGGAATACGCAGTATTTT
TRBV13	TRBJ2-3	-	-	CASSLGSRGYRADTQYF	TGTGCCAGCAGCTTAGGCAGCCGGGGTTACAGGGCAGATACGCAGTATTTT
TRBV10-3	TRBJ2-3	TRBD1	-	CAISESGQGTDTQYF	TGTGCCATCAGTGAATCGGGACAGGGCACAGATACGCAGTATTTT
TRBV25-1	TRBJ1-1	TRBD1	-	CASLPSGTGNTEAFF	TGTGCCAGTCTCCCCTCCGGGACAGGGAACACTGAAGCTTTCTTT
TRBV10-3	TRBJ1-2	-	-	CAIRPGGAKGYTF	TGTGCCATCAGGCCGGGGGGGGCTAAAGGCTACACCTTC
TRBV7-8	TRBJ1-2	TRBD1	-	CASSLDRDYGYTF	TGTGCCAGCAGCCTAGACAGGGACTATGGCTACACCTTC
TRBV14	TRBJ1-4	-	-	CASSLQGIEKLFF	TGTGCCAGCAGTCTCCAGGGGATTGAAAAACTGTTTTTT
TRBV7-2	TRBJ2-7	-	-	CASSLRDTLYEQYF	TGTGCCAGCAGCTTACGAGACACCTTGTACGAGCAGTACTTC